This entry lists 5 T cell receptor beta chains sequenced from one sample in a study of blood T cell repertoires in COVID-19. Only in-frame clones appear in the TCRdb table, and some are missing; sequencing was by immunoSEQ multiplex PCR. The sample lists nearly 250,000 clones; approximately 82% were seen once. The sample was peripheral blood. These receptors all come from a woman at least 80 years old with acute or convalescent COVID-19.

The genes are TRBV5-4 and TRBJ2-5, with D unclear. This CDR3 contains 14 residues. Germline V CDR1 and CDR2: SGHNT, YYREEE (reference sequence). V was trimmed by 4 bases and J by 2 bases, leaving 12 bases between them. CDR3 sequence: CASSPGYTQETQYF. CDR3 nucleotides: TGTGCCAGCAGCCCCGGGTATACTCAAGAGACCCAGTACTTC.

The chain joins TRBV6-5 to TRBJ1-2, with D unresolved. The CDR3 spans 15 residues. V was trimmed by 0 bases and J by 4 bases, leaving 12 bases between them. Germline V lookup: CDR1 MNHEY, CDR2 SVGAGI. CDR3 in DNA: TGTGCCAGCAGTTACTCTTCCGAGGGCCTCTATGGCTACACCTTC. It codes for CASSYSSEGLYGYTF.

The chain joins TRBV7-2 to TRBJ1-5; 8 bases are shared with TRBD1. CDR3 size: 16 residues. J gave up 6 bases and V 4 bases, and 11 bases lay outside the gene matches. Germline assignment: CDR1 SGHTA and CDR2 FQGNSA. CDR3 nucleotides: TGTGCCAGCAGCTCAGGGGGCAGGGTATTCGGTCAGCCCCAGCATTTT. Translating it yields CASSSGGRVFGQPQHF.

The chain joins TRBV6-2 or TRBV6-3 to TRBJ2-7, with 9 bases aligning to TRBD1. From germline, CDR1 is MNHEY and CDR2 SVGEGT. The V and J ends lost 5 bases and 5 bases, in that order; junction bases with no gene match: 10. CDR3 size: 15 residues. The CDR3 bases are TGTGCCAGCAGTGCGACCGGGACAGGGATCCACGAGCAGTACTTC. Its protein is CASSATGTGIHEQYF.

V usage is TRBV21-1 and J usage is TRBJ1-2; TRBD1 is taken as the D call from the table, unchecked against the DNA. TRBV21-1 is shown as a pseudogene. This CDR3 comprises 16 residues. The CDR3 DNA reads TGTGCCAGCAGCAAAGGGGGACAGGGGGCGGTATATGGCTACACCTTC. Translated, it gives CASSKGGQGAVYGYTF.